These 29 T cell receptor beta chains came from one sample sequenced in a study of blood T cell repertoires in COVID-19. TCRdb's copy holds only in-frame clones and misses some; the assay was immunoSEQ multiplex PCR. The profile shows about 140,000 clones, 75% to 90% of them singletons. The sequencing input was peripheral blood. The receptors stem from a woman between 45 and 65 years old with acute or convalescent COVID-19.

The CDR3 reads CSVLGAGGYTF. Here the CDR3 DNA reads TGCAGCGTCCTGGGGGCGGGTGGCTACACCTTC. This chain joins TRBV29-1 and TRBJ1-2, with D possibly being TRBD1 (6 bases). The ends were cut back, 6 bases at V and 7 bases at J, with 12 bases in the middle. CDR1 and CDR2 from the germline V gene are SQVTM and ANQGSEA. CDR3 size: 11 residues.

The rearrangement joins TRBV6-5 to TRBJ1-2; D perhaps matches TRBD1 (6 bases). This CDR3 is built from 14 residues. V was cut by 0 bases and J by 9 bases, with 14 bases left in between. From germline, CDR1 is MNHEY and CDR2 SVGAGI. The CDR3 is CASSYSALTGSYTF. In DNA form, the CDR3 reads TGTGCCAGCAGTTACTCCGCCTTGACAGGTAGCTACACCTTC.

The rearrangement joins TRBV30 to TRBJ1-2, with unresolved D. Trimming removed 0 bases from V and 5 bases from J, with 10 bases in between. From germline, CDR1 is GTSNPN and CDR2 SVGIG (reference sequence). The CDR3 length is 13 residues. The CDR3 loop reads CAWSVRGGYGYTF. The CDR3, as DNA: TGTGCCTGGAGTGTACGGGGAGGGTATGGCTACACCTTC. Looking up the rest from reference TRBV30 and TRBJ1-2 gives the full variable domain: SQTIHQWPATLVQPVGSPLSLECTVEGTSNPNLYWYRQAAGRGLQLLFYSVGIGQISSEVPQNLSASRPQDRQFILSSKKLLLSDSGFYLCAWSVRGGYGYTFGSGTRLTVV.

V and J are TRBV6-5 and TRBJ1-4; maybe TRBD1 (6 bases). Germline V gene data show CDR1 as MNHEY and CDR2 as SVGAGI. The CDR3 consists of 14 residues. V was shortened by 7 bases and J by 0 bases, with 9 bases between the two germline ends. The CDR3, as DNA: TGTGCCAGCACCACAGGGACAACTAATGAAAAACTGTTTTTT. It translates to CASTTGTTNEKLFF.

In its sample, this clone was seen once. This chain uses TRBV5-6 with TRBJ1-2; 8 bases are shared with TRBD1. The CDR3 covers 15 residues. The germline V gene encodes CDR1 SGHDT and CDR2 YYEEEE. V shed 4 bases and J 6 bases; nucleotides not matched to a gene: 11. The CDR3 is CASSAPRGQENGYTF. The CDR3 coding sequence is TGTGCCAGCAGCGCCCCCAGGGGGCAGGAGAATGGCTACACCTTC.

This chain uses TRBV11-2 with TRBJ2-4, with 7 bases matching TRBD1. From germline, CDR1 is SGHAT and CDR2 FQNNGV. This CDR3 comprises 11 residues. The V gene end was trimmed by 1 base and the J gene end by 15 bases; junction bases not matched to a gene: 3. The CDR3: CASSLGGQWYF. The CDR3 region has the DNA TGTGCCAGCAGCTTAGGGGGACAGTGGTACTTC.

The CDR3: CASSTGRVGAAFF. The DNA of the CDR3 is TGTGCCAGCAGCACGGGGCGGGTGGGGGCAGCTTTCTTT. The V gene is TRBV7-2, the J gene TRBJ1-1; D is possibly TRBD1 (6 bases). V dropped 5 bases and J dropped 10 bases, with 17 bases sitting between them. The germline V gene has CDR1 SGHTA and CDR2 FQGNSA. CDR3 length: 13 amino acids. Together with reference TRBV7-2 and TRBJ1-1, the CDR3 gives the full variable domain: GAGVSQSPSNKVTEKGKDVELRCDPISGHTALYWYRQSLGQGLEFLIYFQGNSAPDKSGLPSDRFSAERTGGSVSTLTIQRTQQEDSAVYLCASSTGRVGAAFFGQGTRLTVV.

This clone was observed once. The CDR3 is CASSQEGANEQYF. As DNA, the CDR3 is TGCGCCAGCAGCCAAGAGGGGGCCAACGAGCAGTACTTC. The V call is TRBV4-1, the J call TRBJ2-7; the D gene is possibly TRBD1 (6 bases). The V and J ends lost 0 bases and 5 bases respectively, with 8 bases between them. CDR1 is MGHRA, CDR2 YSYEKL, per germline. The CDR3 extends over 13 amino acids.

The chain carries TRBV19 and TRBJ2-1, with D possibly being TRBD2 (6 bases). Germline assignment: CDR1 LNHDA and CDR2 SQIVND (reference sequence). V was clipped by 9 bases and J by 5 bases, with 14 bases between them. This CDR3 region has 13 residues. The CDR3, as DNA: TGTGCCAGCGCGAGTCTAGCGCACAATGAGCAGTTCTTC. It translates to CASASLAHNEQFF.

This sequence joins TRBV19 and TRBJ2-5; tentatively, D is TRBD2 (6 bases). V lost 5 bases to trimming and J lost 4 bases, with 11 bases between them. The CDR3 totals 13 residues. Germline V gene data show CDR1 as LNHDA and CDR2 as SQIVND (reference sequence). CDR3 coding DNA: TGTGCCAGTAGTTGGGGGGAGGTAGAGACCCAGTACTTC. It encodes CASSWGEVETQYF.

This clone was detected a few times. This rearrangement joins TRBV7-9 to TRBJ1-4, with D possibly matching TRBD1 (5 bases). V dropped 3 bases and J dropped 6 bases, with 8 bases sitting between them. The germline gives CDR1 SEHNR, CDR2 FQNEAQ (reference sequence). This CDR3 is 13 amino acids long. CDR3 residues: CASSFDSYEKLFF. For the CDR3, the DNA is TGTGCCAGCAGCTTCGACAGCTATGAAAAACTGTTTTTT.

The V call is TRBV2, the J call TRBJ1-2; D is unresolved. Per the germline V gene, CDR1 is SNHLY and CDR2 is FYNNEI. V lost 9 bases, J lost 3 bases, and 20 bases lay in between. There are 15 residues in the CDR3. The CDR3 loop reads CASTIRGGRDYGYTF. The CDR3 DNA reads TGTGCCAGTACCATCCGCGGAGGGAGGGACTATGGCTACACCTTC.

V is TRBV19 and J is TRBJ1-3; no clear D gene. Germline CDR1 is LNHDA and CDR2 is SQIVND (reference sequence). The CDR3 totals 14 residues. Trimming took 7 bases from V and 4 from J, leaving 14 bases between them. The CDR3 DNA reads as TGTGCCAGTAAGACCGAGCGGAGAGGAAACACCATATATTTT. Residues: CASKTERRGNTIYF. Full variable domain (rest looked up from reference TRBV19 and TRBJ1-3): DGGITQSPKYLFRKEGQNVTLSCEQNLNHDAMYWYRQDPGQGLRLIYYSQIVNDFQKGDIAEGYSVSREKKESFPLTVTSAQKNPTAFYLCASKTERRGNTIYFGEGSWLTVV.

The chain couples TRBV18 to TRBJ1-1; possible D gene TRBD1, 5 bases. Trimming stripped 2 bases from V and 5 bases from J, with 9 bases between. Germline CDR1 is KGHSH and CDR2 is LQKENI. The CDR3 loop spans 13 amino acids. Here the CDR3 DNA reads TGTGCCAGCTCACCAGGGGGGTGGACTGAAGCTTTCTTT. This gives the protein CASSPGGWTEAFF.

The rearrangement links TRBV12-3 or TRBV12-4 to TRBJ1-6; D uncertain. CDR3 length: 12 residues. Trimming shortened V by 8 bases and J by 10 bases, and 12 bases separated the two germline ends. CDR3 in amino acids: CASALQESPLHF. CDR3 sequence (DNA): TGTGCCAGCGCGCTCCAGGAATCACCCCTCCACTTT.

CDR3 loop: CASTGHLNEQFF. CDR3 coding DNA: TGTGCCAGCACTGGACACCTAAATGAGCAGTTCTTC. The rearrangement uses TRBV3-1 (or the pseudogene TRBV3-2) and TRBJ2-1; TRBD1 might be the D (5 bases). Per germline, CDR1 LGHDT and CDR2 YNNKEL (reference sequence). V lost 7 bases and J 7 bases, leaving 11 bases between the germline ends. This CDR3 comprises 12 residues.

V gene TRBV5-4 combines with J gene TRBJ2-3; 8 positions agree with TRBD2. CDR1 is SGHNT, CDR2 YYREEE, per germline (reference sequence). This CDR3 contains 16 residues. Unmatched junction bases numbered 7, after V lost 0 bases and J lost 4 bases. The CDR3 DNA sequence: TGTGCCAGCAGCTTGGGAAGGGGACTAGGGGCAGATACGCAGTATTTT. This gives the protein CASSLGRGLGADTQYF.

V is TRBV7-8 and J is TRBJ1-6; 7 bases line up with TRBD1. The germline CDR1 and CDR2 sequences are SGHVS and FQNEAQ. V trimming: 5 bases; J trimming: 5 bases; junction bases outside the gene matches: 3. The CDR3 totals 14 residues. The DNA for the CDR3 is TGTGCCAGCAGCCAACAGGGGAATAATTCACCCCTCCACTTT. This gives the protein CASSQQGNNSPLHF.

The chain recombines TRBV19 with TRBJ1-2; TRBD1 matches 8 bases. The J segment lost 4 bases and the V segment lost 3 bases, leaving 16 bases of the junction unmatched. Germline CDR1 and CDR2: LNHDA and SQIVND (reference sequence). The CDR3 contains 18 residues. The CDR3 DNA reads TGTGCCAGTAGTATCACGGGCAGGGGGCTGATAAAGCCCTATGGCTACACCTTC. Its protein product is CASSITGRGLIKPYGYTF.

DNA for the CDR3: TGTGCCAGCAGTTTAGGGCGCTATAATTCACCCCTCCACTTT. It yields the protein CASSLGRYNSPLHF. The V call is TRBV28, the J call TRBJ1-6; D gene unclear. Trimming pared 2 bases from V and 3 bases from J, leaving 5 bases between. The CDR3 is made up of 14 amino acids. Germline CDR1 and CDR2: MDHEN and SYDVKM.

The chain is built from TRBV20-1 and TRBJ1-5; D not resolved. The germline V gene encodes CDR1 DFQATT and CDR2 SNEGSKA (reference sequence). V gave up 3 bases and J gave up 6 bases, with 18 bases separating them. The CDR3 length is 15 residues. Here the CDR3 DNA reads TGCAGTGCTAGTAGCGGGCCCCGTCGCACTCAGCCCCAGCATTTT. It encodes CSASSGPRRTQPQHF.

The genes are TRBV2 and TRBJ1-4; 10 bases are shared with TRBD1. Trimming cost V 6 bases and J 3 bases; bases outside gene matches: 10. This CDR3 region has 17 residues. The germline V gene has CDR1 SNHLY and CDR2 FYNNEI. CDR3 DNA sequence: TGTGCCAGCAGACCGGACAGGGGGAGTCCGGCTAATGAAAAACTGTTTTTT. The encoded protein is CASRPDRGSPANEKLFF.

V and J are TRBV19 and TRBJ1-2; 10 nucleotides match TRBD1. CDR3 length: 16 residues. CDR1 is LNHDA and CDR2 is SQIVND in the germline V gene (reference sequence). J was trimmed by 2 bases and V by 0 bases; bases with no gene match: 3. The CDR3 here is CASSIDPTGGNYGYTF. The CDR3 DNA reads as TGTGCCAGTAGTATAGACCCGACAGGGGGCAACTATGGCTACACCTTC.

The rearrangement links TRBV27 to TRBJ2-7; TRBD2 might be the D (5 bases). The CDR3 has 14 amino acids. Germline-derived CDR1 and CDR2 are MNHEY and SMNVEV (reference sequence). V was shortened by 8 bases and J by 5 bases, with 19 bases between the two germline ends. This CDR3 is CASGYLTKTDEQYF. As DNA, the CDR3 is TGTGCCAGCGGGTACCTGACTAAGACCGACGAGCAGTACTTC.

The V and J genes are TRBV2 and TRBJ1-1; 8 nucleotides line up with TRBD1. Germline loops: CDR1 SNHLY, CDR2 FYNNEI. The ends lost 3 bases at V and 5 bases at J; junction bases unmatched: 5. CDR3 length equals 14 residues. DNA of the CDR3: TGTGCCAGCAGTGACAGGGGGCTGGGGACTGAAGCTTTCTTT. This gives the protein CASSDRGLGTEAFF.

A remark on this clone: A much larger clone differs by one base, so this may be a read error. The chain uses TRBV11-2 and TRBJ1-2; D uncertain. The V gene lost 5 bases and the J gene lost 0 bases, with 7 bases spanning the gap. The CDR3 is 13 residues long. Germline V CDR1 and CDR2: SGHAT, FQNNGV. CDR3 in amino acids: CASSAGTNYGYTF. For the CDR3, the DNA is TGTGCCAGCAGCGCCGGGACTAACTATGGCTACACCTTC.

The rearrangement uses TRBV11-3 and TRBJ2-3; D uncertain. The ends were cut back, 1 base at V and 0 bases at J, with 5 bases in the middle. CDR1 and CDR2 (germline): SGHNT, YENEEA. CDR3 length equals 14 residues. Written as DNA, the CDR3 is TGTGCCAGCAGCTTAGCTCGTAGCACAGATACGCAGTATTTT. Protein: CASSLARSTDTQYF. Full variable domain (rest looked up from reference TRBV11-3 and TRBJ2-3): EAGVVQSPRYKIIEKKQPVAFWCNPISGHNTLYWYLQNLGQGPELLIRYENEEAVDDSQLPKDRFSAERLKGVDSTLKIQPAELGDSAVYLCASSLARSTDTQYFGPGTRLTVL.

This chain uses TRBV5-1 with TRBJ2-7; the match to TRBD1 covers 7 bases. Germline-derived CDR1 and CDR2 are SGHRS and YFSETQ. Trimming took 4 bases from V and 0 from J; bases not matched to a gene: 4. CDR3 length: 14 amino acids. CDR3 loop: CASSVQGSSYEQYF. In nucleotides, the CDR3 is TGCGCCAGCAGCGTACAGGGGAGCTCCTACGAGCAGTACTTC.

The chain employs TRBV14 and TRBJ1-5, with 8 bases fitting TRBD1. V trimming: 6 bases; J trimming: 6 bases; junction bases outside the gene matches: 16. From germline, CDR1 is SGHDN and CDR2 FVKESK. CDR3 length: 17 residues. CDR3 sequence reads: CASSYWRGQVIGQPQHF. In DNA, the CDR3 is TGTGCCAGCAGTTATTGGAGGGGACAGGTGATAGGTCAGCCCCAGCATTTT.